The 25 T cell receptor beta chains below come from one sample, sequenced in a study of T cell repertoires in cytomegalovirus infection. Using its own MiXCR run on the reads, TCRdb lists one record per CDR3 protein. The table records under 600,000 distinct CDR3 sequences, 16% of them present only once. The specimen sequenced was CD8+ T cells from PBMCs. These receptors were taken from a human donor in good health (CMV status not recorded). Some clones in this sample may be carry-over from other donors' samples.

This clonotype was picked up a small number of times. The chain links TRBV6-5 to TRBJ2-1; possible D gene TRBD1, 5 bases. Deletions cut 7 bases from V and 5 bases from J, with 12 bases between. The CDR3 runs to 13 residues. The V gene's germline CDR1 is MNHEY and CDR2 SVGAGI. The CDR3 region is CASNYRGHNEQFF. The CDR3 nucleotides read TGTGCCAGCAATTATAGGGGTCACAATGAGCAGTTCTTC.

This chain links TRBV27 with TRBJ2-1, with 7 positions matching TRBD2. The V gene end was trimmed by 6 bases and the J gene end by 3 bases; junction bases not matched to a gene: 11. The V gene's germline CDR1 is MNHEY and CDR2 SMNVEV (reference sequence). The CDR3 is 16 residues long. CDR3 protein: CASSPSSGEIYNEQFF. CDR3 DNA: TGTGCCAGCAGCCCATCTAGCGGCGAGATCTACAATGAGCAGTTCTTC.

The V and J genes are TRBV3-1 and TRBJ2-5, with D perhaps matching TRBD2 (6 bases). Germline values: CDR1 LGHDT, CDR2 YNNKEL (reference sequence). This CDR3 comprises 14 residues. Trimming pared 0 bases from V and 4 bases from J, leaving 9 bases between. CDR3 in amino acids: CASSQERERETQYF. CDR3 DNA sequence: TGTGCCAGCAGCCAAGAACGGGAGCGAGAGACCCAGTACTTC.

In its sample, this clonotype was seen a few times. The chain carries TRBV5-1 and TRBJ2-3; 10 bases fit TRBD1. CDR1 is SGHRS, CDR2 YFSETQ, per germline. V shed 0 bases, J shed 1 base, and the junction held 5 bases outside the gene matches. This CDR3 region has 17 residues. The CDR3: CASSLGQGAPRTDTQYF. CDR3 sequence (DNA): TGCGCCAGCAGCTTGGGACAGGGGGCTCCGCGCACAGATACGCAGTATTTT.

The CDR3 DNA follows: TGTGCCAGCAGTTACTCTTTGACGACCGGCCAAGAGACCCAGTACTTC. Translated: CASSYSLTTGQETQYF. The rearrangement links TRBV6-7 to TRBJ2-5; D remains unclear. TRBV6-7 is assigned to the ORF class and has an uncertain function. The CDR3 is made up of 16 amino acids. Trimming took off 0 bases at V and 1 base at J, with 12 bases between the two ends.

This clonotype was observed at least ten times. The V gene is TRBV7-2, the J gene TRBJ2-7, with TRBD1 as a possible D gene (6 bases). Germline V gene data show CDR1 as SGHTA and CDR2 as FQGNSA. Trimming took 4 bases from V and 5 from J, leaving 18 bases between them. This CDR3 region has 15 residues. CDR3 sequence (DNA): TGTGCCAGCAGCTCGAACGGACAGTTTACCCACGAGCAGTACTTC. This sequence encodes CASSSNGQFTHEQYF.

This clonotype showed up many times. The chain carries TRBV27 and TRBJ2-1; possibly TRBD1 for D (6 bases). The CDR3 length is 13 residues. Trimming took 7 bases from V and 6 from J, leaving 13 bases between them. CDR1 and CDR2 (germline): MNHEY, SMNVEV (reference sequence). The DNA of the CDR3 is TGTGCCAGCACTCCCAGGGGTTCCAATGAGCAGTTCTTC. Protein product: CASTPRGSNEQFF.

V gene TRBV3-1 combines with J gene TRBJ2-3, with TRBD2 identical over 10 bases. CDR3 length: 15 residues. The V gene end was trimmed by 1 base and the J gene end by 5 bases; junction bases not matched to a gene: 3. CDR1 is LGHDT and CDR2 is YNNKEL in the germline V gene (reference sequence). The CDR3 DNA reads as TGTGCCAGCAGCCAAGGGACTAGCGGTGGAGATACGCAGTATTTT. Translating gives CASSQGTSGGDTQYF.

This clonotype has at least ten counts. The V call is TRBV12-3 or TRBV12-4, the J call TRBJ1-1; the D gene is possibly TRBD1 (5 bases). The length of the CDR3 is 14 residues. V was clipped by 8 bases and J by 7 bases, with 20 bases between them. CDR3 sequence: CASFPGASGGEAFF. The CDR3 DNA follows: TGTGCCAGCTTTCCGGGTGCCTCGGGGGGTGAAGCTTTCTTT.

The rearrangement links TRBV3-1 to TRBJ1-5; D not resolved. The CDR3 covers 12 residues. From germline, CDR1 is LGHDT and CDR2 YNNKEL (reference sequence). V was pared by 1 base and J by 8 bases, with 6 bases between. The CDR3 reads CASSQGLEPQHF. The CDR3 DNA is TGTGCCAGCAGCCAAGGGCTTGAGCCCCAGCATTTT.

The chain recombines TRBV4-1 with TRBJ1-1, with a weak D call TRBD1 (5 bases). Deletions cut 3 bases from V and 10 bases from J, with 21 bases between. Germline assignment: CDR1 MGHRA and CDR2 YSYEKL. The CDR3 consists of 15 residues. The DNA of the CDR3 is TGCGCCAGCAGCCAGACCGGGACCGTGGAAAGCGTAGCTTTCTTT. This encodes CASSQTGTVESVAFF.

The V gene is TRBV6-1, the J gene TRBJ1-5; D ambiguous. The CDR3 has 15 amino acids. Germline V gene sequence: CDR1 MNHNS, CDR2 SASEGT. V lost 1 base, J lost 1 base, and 8 bases lay in between. CDR3 sequence reads: CASSEDGASNQPQHF. Here the CDR3 DNA reads TGTGCCAGCAGTGAAGACGGAGCGAGCAATCAGCCCCAGCATTTT.

This clonotype was seen a few times. J is TRBJ2-7 and V is TRBV20-1; 11 positions agree with TRBD2. The CDR3 sequence is 18 residues long. The junction had 19 bases not matched to a gene; V was cut back by 5 bases and J by 4 bases. Germline CDR1 reads DFQATT; CDR2 reads SNEGSKA (reference sequence). DNA of the CDR3: TGCAGTGCTCTCCGCGAGGGGGTTAGCGGGAGGGCCAGGTACGAGCAGTACTTC. Protein product: CSALREGVSGRARYEQYF.

This clonotype was found a few times. V and J are TRBV3-1 and TRBJ2-1, with a tentative D call TRBD1 (6 bases). Germline values: CDR1 LGHDT, CDR2 YNNKEL (reference sequence). Trimming took 2 bases from V and 0 from J, leaving 14 bases between them. The CDR3 has 17 residues. The CDR3 sequence is CASSQRTGPSSYNEQFF. DNA of the CDR3: TGTGCCAGCAGCCAACGCACAGGGCCTAGCTCCTACAATGAGCAGTTCTTC.

Details on this clonotype: Its ends do not fully match the called genes, so a read error is possible. V gene TRBV29-1 combines with J gene TRBJ2-2, with D perhaps TRBD2 (5 bases). CDR1 SQVTM and CDR2 ANQGSEA come from the germline V gene. This CDR3 contains 14 residues. CDR3 amino acids: CSVDPMDGAGVLFF. The CDR3 region has the DNA TGCAGCGTAGACCCCATGGATGGCGCCGGGGTGCTGTTTTTT.

In its sample, this clonotype was seen a few times. The chain carries TRBV6-2 or TRBV6-3 and TRBJ2-3, with 12 bases that match TRBD2. The length of the CDR3 is 18 residues. J lost 0 bases, V lost 0 bases, and 4 bases had no gene match. From germline, CDR1 is MNHEY and CDR2 SVGEGT. The CDR3 region is CASSYSRTSGDSTDTQYF. The CDR3 nucleotides read TGTGCCAGCAGTTACTCCCGGACTAGCGGGGATAGCACAGATACGCAGTATTTT.

The table lists this clonotype with many counts. The CDR3 sequence is CASSLRLAGLPEEQFF. The CDR3 DNA reads TGTGCCAGCAGCTTACGACTAGCGGGCCTACCAGAAGAGCAGTTCTTC. The chain has TRBV7-9 and TRBJ2-1; 10 nucleotides line up with TRBD2. V lost 2 bases, J lost 10 bases, and 11 bases stayed unmatched. The CDR3 totals 16 residues. Per germline, CDR1 SEHNR and CDR2 FQNEAQ (reference sequence).

This clonotype was detected a few times. Here the CDR3 reads CASSDPGSSDTQYF. The CDR3 DNA follows: TGTGCCAGCAGCGATCCAGGGAGTTCAGATACGCAGTATTTT. The genes are TRBV9 and TRBJ2-3, with D perhaps given as TRBD1 or TRBD2 (5 bases each). The CDR3 covers 14 residues. The V end was cut by 3 bases, the J end by 4 bases, with 12 bases between. Germline CDR1 reads SGDLS; CDR2 reads YYNGEE.

The gene calls are TRBV11-2 and TRBJ1-2; perhaps TRBD1 as D (6 bases). V was clipped by 3 bases and J by 8 bases, with 19 bases between them. Germline loops: CDR1 SGHAT, CDR2 FQNNGV. The CDR3 has 15 residues. CDR3 coding DNA: TGTGCCAGCAGCTTCTCGGCGAGGGGGTCCTGGGGCTACACCTTC. Translation gives CASSFSARGSWGYTF.

The chain links TRBV19 to TRBJ1-2; 10 bases are a match to TRBD1. With V trimmed by 10 bases and J by 2 bases, 4 bases remained unmatched. The CDR3 spans 13 residues. The germline gives CDR1 LNHDA, CDR2 SQIVND (reference sequence). The CDR3 here is CATGQGENYGYTF. CDR3 DNA: TGTGCCACCGGACAGGGGGAAAACTATGGCTACACCTTC.

V is TRBV4-1 and J is TRBJ1-2; D possibly corresponds to TRBD1 (6 bases). CDR3 length: 15 residues. Trimming took 1 base from V and 0 from J, leaving 9 bases between them. The V gene's germline CDR1 is MGHRA and CDR2 YSYEKL. CDR3 in amino acids: CASSQGQVANYGYTF. In DNA form, the CDR3 reads TGCGCCAGCAGCCAAGGACAGGTAGCTAACTATGGCTACACCTTC.

The chain is built from TRBV2 and TRBJ2-7; D is ambiguous. Trimming took off 6 bases at V and 2 bases at J, with 11 bases between the two ends. The CDR3 is made up of 13 amino acids. CDR1 is SNHLY, CDR2 FYNNEI, per germline. The CDR3 coding sequence is TGTGCCAGCAGCTACTCTTTGGCCTACGAGCAGTACTTC. It is translated as CASSYSLAYEQYF.

This clonotype has just one count. Given a much more abundant clone one base away, this may be a read error. This sequence joins TRBV6-8 and TRBJ1-2, with D uncertain. The CDR3 runs 14 residues. The germline V gene encodes CDR1 MNHGY and CDR2 SAAAGT. This CDR3 is CASSHSGPEYGYTF. The CDR3 nucleotides read TGTGCCAGCAGTCACTCAGGCCCCGAGTATGGCTACACCTTC.

The table lists this clonotype with a few counts. The rearrangement joins TRBV4-1 to TRBJ2-1; 14 bases are a match to TRBD2. The CDR3 consists of 17 residues. Trimming took 0 bases from V and 10 from J; bases not matched to a gene: 8. Germline assignment: CDR1 MGHRA and CDR2 YSYEKL. The DNA for the CDR3 is TGCGCCAGCAGCCAAGAGGCCGGGACTAGCGGGGGCCCAGAGCAGTTCTTC. Translated, it gives CASSQEAGTSGGPEQFF.

The chain couples TRBV5-1 to TRBJ1-1; D gene uncertain. Germline V CDR1 and CDR2: SGHRS, YFSETQ. V lost 0 bases, J lost 11 bases, and 11 bases lay in between. CDR3 length: 12 residues. CDR3 DNA: TGCGCCAGCAGCTTGGGCCGCTTGGGTGCTTTCTTT. This translates into CASSLGRLGAFF. Full variable domain (outside the CDR3, taken from reference TRBV5-1 and TRBJ1-1): KAGVTQTPRYLIKTRGQQVTLSCSPISGHRSVSWYQQTPGQGLQFLFEYFSETQRNKGNFPGRFSGRQFSNSRSEMNVSTLELGDSALYLCASSLGRLGAFFGQGTRLTVV.